The rows below give T cell receptor beta chains drawn from one sample of a study of CDR3 diversity in severe acne. Each CDR3 protein gets one entry after TCRdb re-called the PCR reads with MiXCR. The repertoire holds fewer than 90,000 distinct CDR3 sequences, around 50% seen once, with about 9.9% in the top ten. Sequencing was carried out using blood. The receptors here all came from a male donor with severe acne vulgaris. CDR3s include the opening cysteine and the closing phenylalanine or tryptophan. The D gene is left open where the match is weak. Where a row states a size, it is once, few, many or the class of an expanded clone; other rows omit it.

clone_size,j_call,v_call,d_call,cdr3_length,cdr3_aa,cdr3_nt
NA,TRBJ2-1,TRBV9,TRBD1,15,CASSVRQGAYNEQFF,TGTGCCAGCAGCGTTAGGCAGGGGGCCTACAATGAGCAGTTCTTC
few,TRBJ1-4,TRBV6-1,NA,16,CASSEGPPGVNEKLFF,TGTGCCAGCAGTGAAGGGCCCCCAGGGGTTAATGAAAAACTGTTTTTT
NA,TRBJ2-5,TRBV20-1,TRBD1,15,CSATGQGLGQETQYF,TGCAGTGCTACCGGACAGGGCTTAGGGCAAGAGACCCAGTACTTC
once,TRBJ2-3,TRBV6-2/TRBV6-3,NA,13,CASSPPWTDTQYF,TGTGCCAGCAGTCCGCCCTGGACAGATACGCAGTATTTT
NA,TRBJ2-7,TRBV5-4,NA,15,CASSLDRVSTYEQYF,TGTGCCAGCAGCTTGGACAGGGTGTCAACCTACGAGCAGTACTTC
NA,TRBJ1-5,TRBV24-1,TRBD1,14,CAIGQGAGNQPQHF,TGTGCCATCGGACAGGGTGCCGGCAATCAGCCCCAGCATTTT
NA,TRBJ2-2,TRBV13,NA,15,CASKTGPTNTGELFF,TGTGCCAGCAAAACGGGACCGACGAACACCGGGGAGCTGTTTTTT
many,TRBJ2-5,TRBV19,TRBD2,16,CASSSRSALAVETQYF,TGTGCCAGTAGCTCCAGGTCGGCGCTAGCGGTAGAGACCCAGTACTTC
NA,TRBJ1-1,TRBV7-3,NA,13,CASSLGASTEAFF,TGTGCCAGCAGCCTGGGGGCCAGCACTGAAGCTTTCTTT
many,TRBJ2-1,TRBV29-1,TRBD2,14,CSIPREGEYNEQFF,TGCAGCATACCGCGGGAGGGCGAGTACAATGAGCAGTTCTTC
NA,TRBJ2-7,TRBV20-1,NA,13,CSAGAGVWDEQYF,TGCAGTGCAGGGGCAGGCGTTTGGGACGAGCAGTACTTC
NA,TRBJ2-2,TRBV3-1,TRBD1,17,CASSLPGQAGNTGELFF,TGTGCCAGCAGCCTTCCCGGACAGGCGGGGAACACCGGGGAGCTGTTTTTT
medium-sized,TRBJ2-5,TRBV2,TRBD1,12,CATDGQGETQYF,TGTGCCACCGACGGACAGGGAGAGACCCAGTACTTC
few,TRBJ1-2,TRBV5-8,TRBD1,14,CASSLLKGASGYTF,TGTGCCAGCAGCTTGCTTAAGGGGGCGTCTGGCTACACCTTC
NA,TRBJ2-7,TRBV7-2,NA,12,CASRGHSYEQYF,TGTGCCAGCAGGGGACACTCCTACGAGCAGTACTTC
NA,TRBJ2-2,TRBV7-9,NA,16,CASSPGVVFDTGELFF,TGTGCCAGCAGCCCCGGGGTGGTGTTTGACACCGGGGAGCTGTTTTTT
medium-sized,TRBJ2-2,TRBV12-3/TRBV12-4,TRBD1,14,CASSFTGDAGELFF,TGTGCCAGCAGTTTCACAGGGGACGCCGGGGAGCTGTTTTTT
NA,TRBJ1-2,TRBV9,NA,16,CASSRWSGRETSGYTF,TGTGCCAGCAGCAGGTGGTCGGGCAGGGAAACGAGCGGCTACACCTTC
few,TRBJ2-5,TRBV11-2,TRBD2,15,CASRPGTSGTETQYF,TGTGCCAGCAGACCTGGGACTAGCGGGACGGAGACCCAGTACTTC
many,TRBJ2-1,TRBV18,NA,16,CASSPRTGQAYNEQFF,TGTGCCAGCTCACCGAGGACGGGTCAGGCGTACAATGAGCAGTTCTTC
NA,TRBJ2-7,TRBV10-3,TRBD2,13,CAIASGRAGEQYF,TGTGCCATCGCCAGCGGGAGGGCAGGAGAGCAGTACTTC
few,TRBJ2-2,TRBV19,NA,15,CASTPGPEWGGELFF,TGTGCCAGTACCCCCGGCCCCGAGTGGGGCGGGGAGCTGTTTTTT
NA,TRBJ2-1,TRBV28,NA,15,CASSPDGSSYNEQFF,TGTGCCAGCAGTCCCGACGGAAGCTCCTACAATGAGCAGTTCTTC
many,TRBJ1-5,TRBV7-8,TRBD1,14,CASSLDRGNQPQHF,TGTGCCAGCAGCTTGGACAGGGGCAATCAGCCCCAGCATTTT
many,TRBJ2-7,TRBV4-1,TRBD1,16,CASSQDTNRGRYEQYF,TGCGCCAGCAGCCAAGATACAAACAGGGGTCGCTACGAGCAGTACTTC
NA,TRBJ2-5,TRBV7-9,NA,14,CASSKGGGQETQYF,TGTGCCAGCAGCAAGGGAGGAGGACAAGAGACCCAGTACTTC
many,TRBJ2-1,TRBV6-2/TRBV6-3,TRBD2,15,CASSQRESVWDEQFF,TGTGCCAGCAGCCAGCGGGAGAGCGTGTGGGATGAGCAGTTCTTC
few,TRBJ1-6,TRBV10-3,TRBD1,15,CAISESGQRDSPLHF,TGTGCCATCAGTGAATCGGGACAGAGGGATTCACCCCTCCACTTT
many,TRBJ1-2,TRBV29-1,NA,11,CSVGQGRGYTF,TGCAGCGTTGGGCAGGGTAGGGGCTACACCTTC
medium-sized,TRBJ1-6,TRBV14,NA,12,CASSQVSSPLHF,TGTGCCAGCAGCCAAGTGAGCTCACCCCTCCACTTT
many,TRBJ2-5,TRBV24-1,NA,14,CATSDPGTGETQYF,TGTGCCACCAGTGACCCAGGAACCGGAGAGACCCAGTACTTC
NA,TRBJ1-5,TRBV5-6,NA,15,CASSRRGGVQETQHF,TGTGCCAGCAGCCGGCGAGGAGGGGTTCAAGAGACCCAGCATTTT
NA,TRBJ1-2,TRBV28,TRBD1,14,CASSFGDREYGYTF,TGTGCCAGCAGTTTTGGTGACAGGGAATATGGCTACACCTTC
many,TRBJ1-1,TRBV19,NA,15,CASSRPQGGNTEAFF,TGTGCCAGTAGTCGACCACAGGGAGGGAACACTGAAGCTTTCTTT
many,TRBJ2-1,TRBV15,NA,15,CATSSEYLSYNEQFF,TGTGCCACCAGCAGTGAATACCTCTCCTACAATGAGCAGTTCTTC
NA,TRBJ1-1,TRBV2,NA,14,CATKKGVDDGEAFF,TGTGCCACCAAAAAGGGGGTAGATGATGGAGAAGCTTTCTTT
few,TRBJ2-4,TRBV19,TRBD2,16,CASTLGGGRFGNIQYF,TGTGCCAGTACCCTGGGGGGGGGACGCTTCGGAAACATTCAGTACTTC
NA,TRBJ2-5,TRBV5-1,TRBD2,15,CASSWGLAGEETQYF,TGCGCCAGCAGCTGGGGACTAGCGGGAGAAGAGACCCAGTACTTC
NA,TRBJ1-1,TRBV5-1,NA,13,CASSLAGNTEAFF,TGCGCCAGCAGCTTGGCGGGGAACACTGAAGCTTTCTTT
many,TRBJ2-3,TRBV6-4,NA,15,CASSDTNLPGDTQYF,TGTGCCAGCAGTGACACTAATCTACCAGGGGATACGCAGTATTTT
NA,TRBJ1-2,TRBV25-1,TRBD1,13,CATSDQDRGGYTF,TGTGCCACCAGTGACCAGGACAGGGGCGGCTACACCTTC
few,TRBJ1-1,TRBV12-3/TRBV12-4,NA,15,CASSLSRGGNTEAFF,TGTGCCAGCAGTTTATCTCGGGGAGGGAACACTGAAGCTTTCTTT
NA,TRBJ1-2,TRBV12-3/TRBV12-4,TRBD1,17,CASRPPADRFGVDGYTF,TGTGCCAGCAGGCCCCCCGCGGACAGGTTCGGTGTAGATGGCTACACCTTC